This TCR beta chain was profiled in a study of cytomegalovirus exposure and HLA in healthy donors. The study ran its PCR with 60 Vbeta and 13 Jbeta primers. Sequencing used immunoSEQ multiplex PCR; TCRdb keeps in-frame clones, though not all of them. The data hold about 100,000 clones, with 65% to 90% observed a single time. This clonotype originated in a woman between 18 and 29 years old in good health and CMV-seronegative. Input material: PBMCs.

The CDR3 spells CASRLAGVETQYF. The CDR3 nucleotides read TGTGCCAGCAGGCTAGCGGGAGTGGAGACCCAGTACTTC. V gene TRBV27 combines with J gene TRBJ2-5; 10 nucleotides agree with TRBD2. Germline CDR1 and CDR2: MNHEY and SMNVEV (reference sequence). The CDR3 length is 13 residues. Unmatched junction bases numbered 3, after V lost 6 bases and J lost 5 bases.